Listed here are 17 T cell receptor beta chains from one sample, sequenced in a study of shared clonotypes between healthy human individuals. Terminally differentiated effector memory CD45RA+ cells were left out of the naive CD8 fraction, which was CD45RO-negative and positively selected for CCR7. The repertoire was sequenced with immunoSEQ multiplex PCR; TCRdb's copy has only in-frame clones and lacks some. The sample has around 2,000,000 clones, roughly 91% seen once. The sequencing input was naive CD8+ T cells from PBMCs. The receptors come from a man aged 18 to 29 in good health. Some clones in this sample may be carry-over from other donors' samples.

The gene calls are TRBV29-1 and TRBJ2-2, with 8 bases that match TRBD2. Unmatched junction bases numbered 8, after V lost 7 bases and J lost 7 bases. Germline V gives CDR1 SQVTM, CDR2 ANQGSEA. The CDR3 consists of 13 residues. The CDR3 coding sequence is TGCAGCGCCCCGGGAGGGCAATACGGGGAGCTGTTTTTT. Translating it yields CSAPGGQYGELFF.

V and J are TRBV5-4 and TRBJ2-1; D is tentatively TRBD1 or TRBD2 (5 bases each). V was clipped by 3 bases and J by 10 bases, with 17 bases between them. The CDR3 is 14 amino acids. The germline V gene encodes CDR1 SGHNT and CDR2 YYREEE (reference sequence). The CDR3 loop reads CASSSGTDPREQFF. In nucleotides, the CDR3 is TGTGCCAGCAGCTCCGGGACGGACCCTAGGGAGCAGTTCTTC.

This chain links TRBV5-1 with TRBJ2-3; a weak D match, TRBD2 (5 bases). Germline CDR1 SGHRS, CDR2 YFSETQ. This CDR3 comprises 14 residues. Trimming removed 5 bases at V and 2 bases at J, with 12 bases between. CDR3 sequence reads: CASSEGRFTDTQYF. As DNA, the CDR3 is TGCGCCAGCAGTGAGGGAAGGTTCACAGATACGCAGTATTTT.

The V and J genes are TRBV4-2 and TRBJ1-1, with 12 bases identical to TRBD1. CDR3 length: 18 residues. In germline, CDR1 is LGHNA, CDR2 YNFKEQ. J gave up 0 bases and V 4 bases, and 9 bases lay outside the gene matches. CDR3 coding DNA: TGTGCCAGCAGCCCCCACGGGACAGGGGGCCGAATGAACACTGAAGCTTTCTTT. Amino acids: CASSPHGTGGRMNTEAFF.

The chain joins TRBV9 to TRBJ2-5; TRBD2 might be the D (6 bases). Germline-derived CDR1 and CDR2 are SGDLS and YYNGEE. The V end lost 3 bases, the J end lost 3 bases, and 15 bases lay between the germline ends. The CDR3 loop spans 15 amino acids. The DNA of the CDR3 is TGTGCCAGCAGCGCAGCCGGGGGAAGAGAAGAGACCCAGTACTTC. The encoded protein is CASSAAGGREETQYF.

V gene TRBV19 combines with J gene TRBJ1-5; 10 bases are shared with TRBD1. The CDR3 is 15 residues long. V lost 8 bases, J lost 5 bases, and 9 bases stayed unmatched. Germline V lookup: CDR1 LNHDA, CDR2 SQIVND (reference sequence). The CDR3 DNA reads as TGTGCCAGTGGTCCCCGGGACAGGGGTGATCAGCCCCAGCATTTT. Amino acid sequence: CASGPRDRGDQPQHF.

The genes are TRBV4-1 and TRBJ2-5; D is unclear. Germline V gives CDR1 MGHRA, CDR2 YSYEKL. V was pared by 0 bases and J by 1 base, with 9 bases between. This CDR3 has 15 residues. The CDR3 is CASSQEPWSQETQYF. The CDR3, as DNA: TGCGCCAGCAGCCAAGAGCCGTGGAGCCAAGAGACCCAGTACTTC.

As concerns this clone: The identical CDR3 is also encoded by other nucleotide sequences in the sample. The chain joins TRBV10-1 to TRBJ2-7; D unclear. V lost 4 bases to trimming and J lost 4 bases, with 5 bases between them. Germline V gene sequence: CDR1 WNHNN, CDR2 SYGVQD (reference sequence). This CDR3 is 11 amino acids long. In nucleotides, the CDR3 is TGCGCCAGCAGTGGTGGTTACGAGCAGTACTTC. This encodes CASSGGYEQYF.

The count of this clone is one. The chain employs TRBV28 and TRBJ2-1; 11 bases are a match to TRBD2. CDR1 MDHEN and CDR2 SYDVKM come from the germline V gene. After removal of 5 bases from V and 8 bases from J, the junction contained 5 bases not matched to a gene. CDR3 length: 14 amino acids. For the CDR3, the DNA is TGTGCCAGCAGTCTACCGGGACTAGCGGATGAGCAGTTCTTC. Its translation is CASSLPGLADEQFF.

This chain uses TRBV7-9 with TRBJ2-3; the D gene is possibly TRBD1 (6 bases). In germline, CDR1 is SEHNR, CDR2 FQNEAQ (reference sequence). The ends were cut back, 5 bases at V and 0 bases at J, with 18 bases in the middle. The CDR3 contains 17 residues. The CDR3 sequence is CASSTQRQAASTDTQYF. CDR3 nucleotides: TGTGCCAGCAGCACCCAGAGACAGGCTGCTAGCACAGATACGCAGTATTTT. The whole variable domain, filled in from reference TRBV7-9 and TRBJ2-3, reads DTGVSQNPRHKITKRGQNVTFRCDPISEHNRLYWYRQTLGQGPEFLTYFQNEAQLEKSRLLSDRFSAERPKGSFSTLEIQRTEQGDSAMYLCASSTQRQAASTDTQYFGPGTRLTVL.

This chain links TRBV11-2 with TRBJ2-7; 8 nucleotides line up with TRBD2. The CDR3 consists of 15 residues. V was clipped by 5 bases and J by 4 bases; unmatched bases: 10. CDR1 SGHAT and CDR2 FQNNGV come from the germline V gene. This CDR3 reads CASSREGRGGYEQYF. CDR3 nucleotides: TGTGCCAGCAGCCGGGAGGGCAGGGGCGGGTACGAGCAGTACTTC.

V is TRBV5-8 and J is TRBJ1-1; D remains unclear. This CDR3 spans 12 amino acids. The germline gives CDR1 SGHTS, CDR2 YDEGEE. V was cut by 1 base and J by 7 bases, with 8 bases left in between. In DNA, the CDR3 is TGTGCCAGCAGCTTGCCCGGACTTGAAGCTTTCTTT. The encoded protein is CASSLPGLEAFF.

The chain uses TRBV6-5 and TRBJ2-1; D remains unclear. V dropped 1 base and J dropped 3 bases, with 7 bases sitting between them. CDR1 is MNHEY and CDR2 is SVGAGI in the germline V gene. The CDR3 length is 14 residues. The CDR3 DNA sequence: TGTGCCAGCAGTTACTTTGCCGGCTACAATGAGCAGTTCTTC. It encodes CASSYFAGYNEQFF.

This sequence joins TRBV5-1 and TRBJ2-7; no reliable D call. Looked up from germline, CDR1 is SGHRS and CDR2 is YFSETQ. Trimming left V 0 bases short and J 7 bases short, with 11 bases between. The CDR3 is 13 amino acids. The CDR3 is CASSLAMEVEQYF. CDR3 nucleotide sequence: TGCGCCAGCAGCTTGGCGATGGAAGTGGAGCAGTACTTC.

The chain links TRBV7-6 to TRBJ1-2; 8 nucleotides match TRBD1. This CDR3 contains 17 residues. V shed 5 bases, J shed 4 bases, and the junction held 15 bases outside the gene matches. Germline V lookup: CDR1 SGHVS, CDR2 FNYEAQ. The CDR3 sequence: CASSRPGTGPPPYGYTF. The DNA of the CDR3 is TGTGCCAGCAGCCGTCCCGGGACAGGCCCTCCCCCCTATGGCTACACCTTC. Filled out from reference TRBV7-6 and TRBJ1-2, the complete variable domain reads GAGVSQSPRYKVTKRGQDVALRCDPISGHVSLYWYRQALGQGPEFLTYFNYEAQQDKSGLPNDRFSAERPEGSISTLTIQRTEQRDSAMYRCASSRPGTGPPPYGYTFGSGTRLTVV.

This rearrangement joins TRBV27 to TRBJ2-7, with D uncertain. This CDR3 has 14 amino acids. Germline CDR1 reads MNHEY; CDR2 reads SMNVEV (reference sequence). Trimming stripped 4 bases from V and 4 bases from J, with 14 bases between. Here the CDR3 reads CASSSDLIGYEQYF. For the CDR3, the DNA is TGTGCCAGCAGTTCTGACCTAATCGGGTACGAGCAGTACTTC.

This clone was counted a few times. The sample contains more than one DNA sequence encoding this CDR3. V gene TRBV7-9 combines with J gene TRBJ1-4; the D gene is possibly TRBD1 (5 bases). The CDR3 is made up of 13 amino acids. Looked up from germline, CDR1 is SEHNR and CDR2 is FQNEAQ (reference sequence). Trimming cost V 5 bases and J 4 bases, with 8 bases left between them. Here the CDR3 DNA reads TGTGCCAGCAGCCCAGGGCTTAATGAAAAACTGTTTTTT. Translating gives CASSPGLNEKLFF.